The 24 T cell receptor beta chains presented below share a single source sample, sequenced in a study of T cell responses to AZD1222 COVID-19 vaccine (dated by TCRdb to the early 2020s). This sample's time point label indicates: baseline before first vaccination. The library was generated by the immunoSEQ multiplex PCR assay. The immuneACCESS repertoire file appears here via TCRdb, limited to in-frame rearrangements. These files lack a portion of the clones; in checked studies, under half of the deficit traces to unresolved V genes, and the cause of the others is not known. This sample comprises some 90,000 clones, over 75% of them detected only once. Of the sample, 15% to 20% is held by the ten largest clones. Sample: peripheral blood, taken on day 0 of AZD1222 vaccination. Receptor source: an adult in good health.

This clone was detected only a few times. The J gene is TRBJ1-4, the V gene TRBV10-2; 9 positions match TRBD1. V shed 10 bases, J shed 6 bases, and the junction held 9 bases outside the gene matches. The CDR3 covers 14 residues. Germline V lookup: CDR1 WSHSY, CDR2 SAAADI. In DNA form, the CDR3 reads TGCGCCACCTGCCACAGGGGGCGCGATGAAAAACTGTTTTTT. Its protein is CATCHRGRDEKLFF.

For this clone: Sequence at one end of the junction differs from germline and may be a read error. The rearrangement links TRBV19 to TRBJ2-1; tentatively, D is TRBD1 or TRBD2 (5 bases each). Germline assignment: CDR1 LNHDA and CDR2 SQIVND (reference sequence). CDR3 length: 15 residues. This CDR3 is CASSTAGTSHNEQFF. The CDR3 DNA is TGTGCCAGTAGTACCGCAGGGACCTCCCACAATGAGCAGTTCTTC.

This clone was seen a handful of times. In nucleotides, the CDR3 is TGCGCCAGCAGCTTAGGGGTTGCCAGTAATGAAAAACTGTTTTTT. This translates into CASSLGVASNEKLFF. The V and J genes are TRBV5-1 and TRBJ1-4, with a possible D match to TRBD1 (5 bases). Deletions cut 2 bases from V and 4 bases from J, with 12 bases between. The CDR3 length is 15 residues. Germline V gives CDR1 SGHRS, CDR2 YFSETQ.

This clone was observed a single time. V is TRBV6-1 and J is TRBJ2-1, with D unresolved. V lost 2 bases and J 0 bases, leaving 8 bases between the germline ends. Germline-derived CDR1 and CDR2 are MNHNS and SASEGT. The CDR3 spans 15 residues. CDR3: CASSEYWSSYNEQFF. In DNA form, the CDR3 reads TGTGCCAGCAGTGAATACTGGAGCTCCTACAATGAGCAGTTCTTC.

The rearrangement links TRBV7-2 to TRBJ1-3, with D possibly matching TRBD1 (5 bases). The CDR3 is made up of 18 amino acids. The germline CDR1 and CDR2 sequences are SGHTA and FQGNSA. The V end lost 4 bases, the J end lost 1 base, and 20 bases lay between the germline ends. The CDR3 protein is CASSSPGGGGTSGNTIYF. The CDR3 region has the DNA TGTGCCAGCAGCTCCCCCGGCGGTGGGGGGACTTCTGGAAACACCATATATTTT.

The chain uses TRBV5-1 and TRBJ2-2, with D tentatively TRBD1 (5 bases). There are 17 residues in the CDR3. Trimming left V 0 bases short and J 1 base short, with 13 bases between. In germline, CDR1 is SGHRS, CDR2 YFSETQ. The CDR3: CASSLATGSLNTGELFF. The CDR3 nucleotides read TGCGCCAGCAGCTTGGCCACAGGAAGTTTGAACACCGGGGAGCTGTTTTTT.

The chain joins TRBV28 to TRBJ2-5, with TRBD2 matching over 11 bases. This CDR3 is built from 17 residues. Trimming cost V 2 bases and J 0 bases; bases outside gene matches: 5. The germline V gene encodes CDR1 MDHEN and CDR2 SYDVKM. Here the CDR3 DNA reads TGTGCCAGCAGTTTAGTAAGACTAGCGGGAAACCAAGAGACCCAGTACTTC. Its protein is CASSLVRLAGNQETQYF.

The chain is built from TRBV3-1 (or the pseudogene TRBV3-2) and TRBJ1-2, with D possibly being TRBD1 (5 bases). Germline V gives CDR1 LGHDT, CDR2 YNNKEL (reference sequence). The V end was cut by 6 bases, the J end by 8 bases, with 16 bases between. The CDR3 is 13 residues long. The CDR3 sequence is CASSRDSSGGYTF. The CDR3 DNA reads as TGTGCCAGCAGTCGAGACAGTTCGGGCGGCTACACCTTC.

This clone was recorded once. V is TRBV29-1 and J is TRBJ2-1; 8 positions match TRBD2. Germline lookup yields CDR1 SQVTM and CDR2 ANQGSEA. V shed 7 bases and J 2 bases; nucleotides not matched to a gene: 10. The CDR3 loop spans 15 amino acids. CDR3 region: CSAPPGGSAYNEQFF. The CDR3, as DNA: TGCAGCGCTCCCCCGGGGGGGTCAGCCTACAATGAGCAGTTCTTC.

This chain joins TRBV30 and TRBJ1-2; no reliable D call. V was cut by 5 bases and J by 8 bases, with 21 bases left in between. Germline values: CDR1 GTSNPN, CDR2 SVGIG (reference sequence). This CDR3 has 14 residues. CDR3 residues: CAWQTRGRPGGYTF. The CDR3 coding sequence is TGTGCCTGGCAGACCCGCGGACGGCCGGGGGGCTACACCTTC.

Concerning this clone: Germline and junction disagree at one end, which may indicate a read error. J is TRBJ2-7 and V is TRBV28, with 10 nucleotides matching TRBD2. This CDR3 is built from 13 residues. Germline CDR1 is MDHEN and CDR2 is SYDVKM. Written as DNA, the CDR3 is TGTGCCCTCTCAGCGGGAGGGCCGTACGAGCAGCACTTC. It translates to CALSAGGPYEQHF.

J is TRBJ1-2 and V is TRBV7-8; D is undetermined. The V gene lost 5 bases and the J gene lost 4 bases, with 14 bases spanning the gap. This CDR3 region has 14 residues. Germline CDR1 is SGHVS and CDR2 is FQNEAQ. Here the CDR3 DNA reads TGTGCCAGCAGCGTAGGCCCGGGCCGCTATGGCTACACCTTC. The encoded protein is CASSVGPGRYGYTF.

The chain uses TRBV10-3 and TRBJ1-5; no firm D call. CDR3 length: 12 amino acids. Germline V CDR1 and CDR2: ENHRY, SYGVKD. The V gene lost 3 bases and the J gene lost 1 base, with 1 base spanning the gap. The CDR3 protein is CAISDSNQPQHF. DNA for the CDR3: TGTGCCATCAGTGACAGCAATCAGCCCCAGCATTTT.

This rearrangement joins TRBV7-9 to TRBJ1-2; no reliable D call. CDR1 and CDR2 (germline): SEHNR, FQNEAQ (reference sequence). The CDR3 sequence is 14 residues long. Between the trimmed V and J ends, which lost 1 base and 5 bases, there was a span of 11 bases. DNA for the CDR3: TGTGCCAGCAGCTTAGGGACCGGTTTTTATGGCTACACCTTC. Encoded protein: CASSLGTGFYGYTF.

The rearrangement joins TRBV6-5 to TRBJ1-1; D is perhaps TRBD1 (5 bases). The germline V and J ends were trimmed by 8 bases and 4 bases, with 14 bases remaining between them. Germline CDR1 reads MNHEY; CDR2 reads SVGAGI. The CDR3 extends over 13 amino acids. In DNA form, the CDR3 reads TGTGCCAGCGAAACTTGGGGGGGCACTGAAGCTTTCTTT. This gives the protein CASETWGGTEAFF.

V and J are TRBV2 and TRBJ1-5, with D tentatively TRBD1 (5 bases). The ends were cut back, 3 bases at V and 9 bases at J, with 12 bases in the middle. Germline-derived CDR1 and CDR2 are SNHLY and FYNNEI. The CDR3 has 13 amino acids. The CDR3 nucleotides read TGTGCCAGCAGTGATGTGGGGGGTGGGCCCCAGCATTTT. It specifies CASSDVGGGPQHF. Combining the CDR3 with reference TRBV2 and TRBJ1-5 gives the whole variable domain EPEVTQTPSHQVTQMGQEVILRCVPISNHLYFYWYRQILGQKVEFLVSFYNNEISEKSEIFDDQFSVERPDGSNFTLKIRSTKLEDSAMYFCASSDVGGGPQHFGDGTRLSIL.

The chain couples TRBV27 to TRBJ2-1; D gene unclear. There are 16 residues in the CDR3. Trimming took 1 base from V and 0 from J, leaving 10 bases between them. Looked up from germline, CDR1 is MNHEY and CDR2 is SMNVEV (reference sequence). CDR3 region: CASSLFTGSSYNEQFF. The CDR3 bases are TGTGCCAGCAGTTTATTTACCGGAAGCTCCTACAATGAGCAGTTCTTC.

The chain uses TRBV1 and TRBJ1-1; no check of the table's D call, TRBD1, against the DNA was made. TRBV1 is a pseudogene locus. The CDR3 covers 22 residues. The CDR3 region is CTSSQEVRDRGRPKNYITEAFF. DNA of the CDR3: TGCACCAGCAGCCAAGAAGTAAGGGACAGGGGGCGACCTAAAAACTACATCACTGAAGCTTTCTTT.

V is TRBV24-1 and J is TRBJ2-1, with D possibly TRBD1 on 5 matching bases. V was clipped by 8 bases and J by 5 bases, with 21 bases between them. The germline gives CDR1 KGHDR, CDR2 SFDVKD. The CDR3 has 16 amino acids. DNA of the CDR3: TGTGCCACCACCCCAGCCCCAGGGCCACCAGACAATGAGCAGTTCTTC. It encodes CATTPAPGPPDNEQFF.

This sequence joins TRBV27 and TRBJ2-7; possibly TRBD1 for D (5 bases). Deletions cut 4 bases from V and 7 bases from J, with 11 bases between. CDR3 size: 12 residues. Per the germline V gene, CDR1 is MNHEY and CDR2 is SMNVEV (reference sequence). The CDR3 DNA is TGTGCCAGCAGTTCCACAGGTGTAGAGCAGTACTTC. Encoded protein: CASSSTGVEQYF.

The V call is TRBV19, the J call TRBJ1-5; D is unclear. The CDR3 has 16 residues. Trimming cost V 5 bases and J 1 base, with 15 bases left between them. Germline V gene lookup returns CDR1 LNHDA and CDR2 SQIVND (reference sequence). The CDR3 nucleotides read TGTGCCAGTAGTGACTCGACGGAACCAAGCAATCAGCCCCAGCATTTT. This codes for CASSDSTEPSNQPQHF. The full variable domain, with the rest looked up from reference TRBV19 and TRBJ1-5, is DGGITQSPKYLFRKEGQNVTLSCEQNLNHDAMYWYRQDPGQGLRLIYYSQIVNDFQKGDIAEGYSVSREKKESFPLTVTSAQKNPTAFYLCASSDSTEPSNQPQHFGDGTRLSIL.

This rearrangement joins TRBV6-1 to TRBJ2-7; 9 bases match TRBD2. Looked up from germline, CDR1 is MNHNS and CDR2 is SASEGT. J gave up 5 bases and V 1 base, and 9 bases lay outside the gene matches. This CDR3 has 16 residues. As DNA, the CDR3 is TGTGCCAGCAGTGAAGGTGGTAGCGGGAGACCCGACGAGCAGTACTTC. Protein sequence: CASSEGGSGRPDEQYF.

This CDR3 reads CASRPTSWSATQYF. CDR3 DNA: TGTGCCAGCAGACCGACTAGTTGGAGCGCTACGCAGTATTTT. The chain uses TRBV28 and TRBJ2-3; possible D gene TRBD2, 6 bases. The germline V and J ends were trimmed by 6 bases and 8 bases, with 18 bases remaining between them. Germline-derived CDR1 and CDR2 are MDHEN and SYDVKM. The CDR3 covers 14 residues.

A single count supports this clone. The chain recombines TRBV3-1 (or the pseudogene TRBV3-2) with TRBJ2-1; TRBD1 might be the D (6 bases). This CDR3 has 15 amino acids. Trimming shortened V by 2 bases and J by 5 bases, and 13 bases separated the two germline ends. Germline values: CDR1 LGHDT, CDR2 YNNKEL (reference sequence). The CDR3 is CASSQPGTYNNEQFF. CDR3 nucleotides: TGTGCCAGCAGCCAACCCGGGACATATAACAATGAGCAGTTCTTC.